These T cell receptor beta chains were read from a single sample in a study of blood T cell repertoires in COVID-19. Assay used: immunoSEQ multiplex PCR; TCRdb lists only in-frame clones, some missing. Here the sample spans about 290,000 clones, 80% to 90% being singletons. Sequencing used peripheral blood. These receptors came from a man in his forties with acute or convalescent COVID-19. Each CDR3 is given with its conserved first and last residue. D genes are given only for firm matches. Rows give clone size only sometimes, using once, few, many, or a class for an expanded clone.

clone_size: .
d_call: .
v_call: TRBV2
j_call: TRBJ1-3
cdr3_aa: CAIEGDTGNTIYF
cdr3_nt: TGTGCCATCGAGGGGGATACTGGAAACACCATATATTTT

clone_size: .
d_call: .
v_call: TRBV6-5
j_call: TRBJ1-2
cdr3_aa: CASSYQGRGYGYTF
cdr3_nt: TGTGCCAGCAGTTACCAGGGCAGGGGCTATGGCTACACCTTC

clone_size: .
d_call: .
v_call: TRBV24-1
j_call: TRBJ1-2
cdr3_aa: CATSGGGSVYGYTF
cdr3_nt: TGTGCCACCAGTGGGGGCGGTTCGGTTTATGGCTACACCTTC

clone_size: .
d_call: .
v_call: TRBV7-9
j_call: TRBJ2-6
cdr3_aa: CASSSGNSGANVLTF
cdr3_nt: TGTGCCAGCAGTTCAGGGAACTCTGGGGCCAACGTCCTGACTTTC

clone_size: .
d_call: TRBD1
v_call: TRBV7-2
j_call: TRBJ1-6
cdr3_aa: CASSPRRTGVVNSPLHF
cdr3_nt: TGTGCCAGCAGCCCACGAAGGACAGGGGTTGTTAATTCACCCCTCCACTTT

clone_size: .
d_call: .
v_call: TRBV29-1
j_call: TRBJ2-1
cdr3_aa: CSVPKPGTQFF
cdr3_nt: TGCAGCGTTCCTAAACCCGGGACTCAGTTCTTC

clone_size: .
d_call: TRBD1
v_call: TRBV9
j_call: TRBJ1-2
cdr3_aa: CASRVGGAAGYGYTF
cdr3_nt: TGTGCCAGCAGGGTAGGGGGCGCAGCGGGCTATGGCTACACCTTC

clone_size: few
d_call: .
v_call: TRBV5-1
j_call: TRBJ2-7
cdr3_aa: CASSSYEQYF
cdr3_nt: TGCGCCAGCAGCTCTTACGAGCAGTACTTC

clone_size: .
d_call: .
v_call: TRBV27
j_call: TRBJ1-2
cdr3_aa: CASRTGPNYGYTF
cdr3_nt: TGTGCCAGCCGAACAGGGCCAAACTATGGCTACACCTTC

clone_size: .
d_call: .
v_call: TRBV5-6
j_call: TRBJ1-2
cdr3_aa: CASSPMGGLGGYTF
cdr3_nt: TGTGCCAGCAGCCCCATGGGGGGGTTGGGGGGCTACACCTTC

clone_size: .
d_call: .
v_call: TRBV5-5
j_call: TRBJ2-7
cdr3_aa: CASSLVRGAHEQYF
cdr3_nt: TGTGCCAGCAGCTTGGTTCGGGGGGCCCACGAGCAGTACTTC

clone_size: .
d_call: .
v_call: TRBV12-3/TRBV12-4
j_call: TRBJ1-1
cdr3_aa: CASSLGQNTEAFF
cdr3_nt: TGTGCCAGCAGTTTAGGACAGAACACTGAAGCTTTCTTT

clone_size: .
d_call: .
v_call: TRBV12-5
j_call: TRBJ2-1
cdr3_aa: CASGLVTGRVGNEQFF
cdr3_nt: TGTGCTAGTGGTTTGGTTACTGGCAGGGTGGGAAATGAGCAGTTCTTC

clone_size: .
d_call: .
v_call: TRBV5-1
j_call: TRBJ1-1
cdr3_aa: CASSLEGSLGTEAFF
cdr3_nt: TGCGCCAGCAGCTTGGAGGGGTCCCTGGGAACTGAAGCTTTCTTT

clone_size: .
d_call: .
v_call: TRBV21-1
j_call: TRBJ1-5
cdr3_aa: CASPTGGWNQPQHF
cdr3_nt: TGTGCCAGCCCGACCGGGGGATGGAATCAGCCCCAGCATTTT

clone_size: .
d_call: TRBD2
v_call: TRBV11-2
j_call: TRBJ2-3
cdr3_aa: CASSPFSGGADTQYF
cdr3_nt: TGTGCCAGCAGCCCATTCAGCGGGGGGGCGGATACGCAGTATTTT

clone_size: .
d_call: .
v_call: TRBV19
j_call: TRBJ1-1
cdr3_aa: CASSTSGMEQPLEAFF
cdr3_nt: TGTGCCAGTAGTACATCCGGGATGGAACAGCCTCTTGAAGCTTTCTTT

clone_size: .
d_call: TRBD2
v_call: TRBV14
j_call: TRBJ2-1
cdr3_aa: CASSQGAGRSNEQFF
cdr3_nt: TGTGCCAGCAGCCAAGGAGCGGGGCGCAGCAATGAGCAGTTCTTC

clone_size: .
d_call: TRBD1
v_call: TRBV10-3
j_call: TRBJ1-4
cdr3_aa: CAISASDRPNEKLFF
cdr3_nt: TGTGCCATCAGTGCCTCGGACAGGCCGAATGAAAAACTGTTTTTT

clone_size: .
d_call: TRBD2
v_call: TRBV18
j_call: TRBJ2-1
cdr3_aa: CASSPLAGGLNEQFF
cdr3_nt: TGTGCCAGCTCCCCACTAGCGGGGGGGCTGAATGAGCAGTTCTTC

clone_size: .
d_call: .
v_call: TRBV5-1
j_call: TRBJ2-3
cdr3_aa: CASSLPSTDTQYF
cdr3_nt: TGCGCCAGCAGCTTGCCTAGCACAGATACGCAGTATTTT

clone_size: few
d_call: TRBD2
v_call: TRBV4-2
j_call: TRBJ2-7
cdr3_aa: CASSPPGTSYEQYF
cdr3_nt: TGTGCCAGCAGCCCTCCCGGGACTAGCTACGAGCAGTACTTC